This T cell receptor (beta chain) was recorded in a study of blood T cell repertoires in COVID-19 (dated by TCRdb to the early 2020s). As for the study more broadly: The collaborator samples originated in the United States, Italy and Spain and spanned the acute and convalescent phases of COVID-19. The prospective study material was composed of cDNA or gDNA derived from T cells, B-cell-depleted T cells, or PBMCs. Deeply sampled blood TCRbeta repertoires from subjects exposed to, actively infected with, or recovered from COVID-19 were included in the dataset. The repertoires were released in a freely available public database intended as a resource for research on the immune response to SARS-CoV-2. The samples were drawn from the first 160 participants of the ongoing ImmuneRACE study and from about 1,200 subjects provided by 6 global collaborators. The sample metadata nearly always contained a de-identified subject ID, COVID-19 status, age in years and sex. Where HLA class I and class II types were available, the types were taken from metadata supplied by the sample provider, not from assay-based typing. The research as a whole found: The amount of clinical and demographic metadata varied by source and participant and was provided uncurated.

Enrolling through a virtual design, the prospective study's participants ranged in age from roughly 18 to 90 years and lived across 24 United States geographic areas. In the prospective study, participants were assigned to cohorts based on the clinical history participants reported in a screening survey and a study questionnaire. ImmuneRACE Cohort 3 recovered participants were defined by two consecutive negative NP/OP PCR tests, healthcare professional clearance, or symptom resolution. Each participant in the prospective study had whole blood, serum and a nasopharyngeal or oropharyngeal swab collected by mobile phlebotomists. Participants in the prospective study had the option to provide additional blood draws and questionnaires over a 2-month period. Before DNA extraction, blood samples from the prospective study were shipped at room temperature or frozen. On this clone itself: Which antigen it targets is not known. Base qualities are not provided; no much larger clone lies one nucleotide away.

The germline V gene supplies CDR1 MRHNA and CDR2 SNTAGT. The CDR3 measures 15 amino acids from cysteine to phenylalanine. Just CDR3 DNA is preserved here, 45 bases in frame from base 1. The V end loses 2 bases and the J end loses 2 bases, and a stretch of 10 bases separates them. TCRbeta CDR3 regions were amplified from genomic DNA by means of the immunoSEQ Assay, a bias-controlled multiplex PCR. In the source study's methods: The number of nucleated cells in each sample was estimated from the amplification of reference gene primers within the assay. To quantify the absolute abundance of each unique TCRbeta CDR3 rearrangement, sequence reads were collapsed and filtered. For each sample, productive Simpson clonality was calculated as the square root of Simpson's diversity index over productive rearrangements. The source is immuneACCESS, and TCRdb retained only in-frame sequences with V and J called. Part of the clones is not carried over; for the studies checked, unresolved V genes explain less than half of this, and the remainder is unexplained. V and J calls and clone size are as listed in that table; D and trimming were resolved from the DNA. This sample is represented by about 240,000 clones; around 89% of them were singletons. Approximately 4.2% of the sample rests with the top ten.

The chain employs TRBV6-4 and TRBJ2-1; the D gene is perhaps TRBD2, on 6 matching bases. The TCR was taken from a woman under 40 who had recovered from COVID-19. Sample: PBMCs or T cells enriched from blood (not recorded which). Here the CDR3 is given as CASSDGGAPYNEQFF. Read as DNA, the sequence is TGTGCCAGCAGTGACGGCGGGGCCCCCTACAATGAGCAGTTCTTC.